What follows are 27 T cell receptor beta chains derived from one specimen sequenced in a study of T-cell reconstitution after alpha-beta-depleted transplantation in children. During its preparation, the TCRbeta library received unique molecular identifiers. One entry per CDR3 protein, called by TCRdb with MiXCR from the PCR reads. The repertoire consists of around 300,000 distinct CDR3 sequences, with around 25% occurring once and the leading ten covering 9.5% to 13%. The sample in question was PBMCs, mostly from graft donor cells, obtained 180 days after TCRalphabeta/CD19-depleted stem cell transplant. The receptors stem from a male patient between 10 and 17 years old who had a stem cell transplant for acute lymphoblastic leukemia, so the T cells may come from the graft donor.

This rearrangement joins TRBV12-3 or TRBV12-4 to TRBJ2-5; 12 nucleotides line up with TRBD1. This CDR3 is 16 amino acids long. V lost 5 bases and J lost 2; bases outside the gene matches: 6. In DNA, the CDR3 is TGTGCCAGCAGTCCCGGGACAGGGGGCCTTCAAGAGACCCAGTACTTC. Protein: CASSPGTGGLQETQYF.

This clonotype was seen more than once but under ten times. The J gene is TRBJ1-2, the V gene TRBV9, with unresolved D. The germline CDR1 and CDR2 sequences are SGDLS and YYNGEE. Trimming removed 2 bases at V and 5 bases at J, with 7 bases between. The CDR3 is made up of 12 amino acids. For the CDR3, the DNA is TGTGCCAGCAGCGTGGTTGGTTATGGCTACACCTTC. It translates to CASSVVGYGYTF.

This clonotype was counted between two and nine times. Here the CDR3 DNA reads TGTGCCAGCAATAACTTAGCGGGAGGGCCGGAGACCCAGTACTTC. Encoded protein: CASNNLAGGPETQYF. The rearrangement joins TRBV12-3 or TRBV12-4 to TRBJ2-5; 11 positions agree with TRBD2. Trimming took 7 bases from V and 5 from J; bases not matched to a gene: 9. The CDR3 runs 15 residues.

V gene TRBV7-2 combines with J gene TRBJ2-6, with unresolved D. Trimming took 1 base from V and 2 from J, leaving 3 bases between them. The CDR3 has 14 amino acids. The germline V gene encodes CDR1 SGHTA and CDR2 FQGNSA. CDR3 sequence (DNA): TGTGCCAGCAGCTTAGGGGCTGGGGCCAACGTCCTGACTTTC. It translates to CASSLGAGANVLTF.

This chain uses TRBV7-9 with TRBJ2-7, with D perhaps matching TRBD1 or TRBD2 (5 bases each). V shed 5 bases and J shed 2 bases, with 13 bases lying between them. The length of the CDR3 is 14 residues. From germline, CDR1 is SEHNR and CDR2 FQNEAQ (reference sequence). In DNA form, the CDR3 reads TGTGCCAGCAGCCCGGGACCGAAAACCTACGAGCAGTACTTC. It encodes CASSPGPKTYEQYF. The whole variable domain, filled in from reference TRBV7-9 and TRBJ2-7, reads DTGVSQNPRHKITKRGQNVTFRCDPISEHNRLYWYRQTLGQGPEFLTYFQNEAQLEKSRLLSDRFSAERPKGSFSTLEIQRTEQGDSAMYLCASSPGPKTYEQYFGPGTRLTVT.

The chain recombines TRBV15 with TRBJ2-3; D may be TRBD2 (6 bases). Looked up from germline, CDR1 is LNHNV and CDR2 is YYDKDF (reference sequence). Trimming took off 1 base at V and 0 bases at J, with 11 bases between the two ends. This CDR3 region has 16 residues. CDR3 sequence: CATSRALARSTDTQYF. CDR3 bases: TGTGCCACCAGCAGAGCGCTAGCGAGAAGCACAGATACGCAGTATTTT.

Only a few counts were recorded for this clonotype. The gene calls are TRBV7-3 and TRBJ2-1, with 7 bases identical to TRBD1. V lost 2 bases, J lost 0 bases, and 4 bases stayed unmatched. This CDR3 spans 16 amino acids. Germline lookup yields CDR1 SGHTA and CDR2 FQGTGA. Written as DNA, the CDR3 is TGTGCCAGCAGCTTAGAGGGGGCGAGCTCCTACAATGAGCAGTTCTTC. Translating gives CASSLEGASSYNEQFF.

This clonotype has just a few counts. The chain carries TRBV4-1 and TRBJ2-3; 8 bases line up with TRBD2. In germline, CDR1 is MGHRA, CDR2 YSYEKL. V lost 6 bases to trimming and J lost 8 bases; unmatched junction nucleotides: 13. The CDR3 is 15 residues long. The DNA of the CDR3 is TGCGCCAGCAGACCTCTAGGGGCGGGAGGAGGTACGCAGTATTTT. Translated, it gives CASRPLGAGGGTQYF.

This clonotype was detected only a few times. The genes are TRBV4-1 and TRBJ2-2; TRBD2 agrees at 11 bases. This CDR3 spans 18 amino acids. Germline V gene sequence: CDR1 MGHRA, CDR2 YSYEKL. J was trimmed by 0 bases and V by 2 bases; bases with no gene match: 5. The CDR3 here is CASSQLAGGIPNTGELFF. The DNA of the CDR3 is TGCGCCAGCAGCCAACTAGCGGGAGGTATCCCGAACACCGGGGAGCTGTTTTTT.

The rearrangement uses TRBV20-1 and TRBJ2-2; no definite D call. This CDR3 region has 15 residues. In germline, CDR1 is DFQATT, CDR2 SNEGSKA (reference sequence). V was cut by 0 bases and J by 2 bases, with 10 bases left in between. The CDR3 spells CSARDQETNTGELFF. The CDR3, as DNA: TGCAGTGCTAGAGATCAGGAAACTAACACCGGGGAGCTGTTTTTT.

In this sample, this clonotype turned up many times. Written as DNA, the CDR3 is TGCAGCGTTGAGGCGACGAACACCGGGGAGCTGTTTTTT. Translating it yields CSVEATNTGELFF. This chain links TRBV29-1 with TRBJ2-2; D unclear. The CDR3 contains 13 residues. V lost 3 bases, J lost 0 bases, and 5 bases lay in between. Germline CDR1 reads SQVTM; CDR2 reads ANQGSEA.

The chain recombines TRBV29-1 with TRBJ2-1; tentatively, D is TRBD1 (5 bases). The CDR3 is 13 residues long. V lost 0 bases and J lost 8, with 11 bases in between. CDR1 is SQVTM, CDR2 ANQGSEA, per germline. CDR3 in amino acids: CSVEEGALDEQFF. The CDR3 nucleotides are TGCAGCGTTGAAGAAGGGGCGTTGGATGAGCAGTTCTTC.

This clonotype was observed a few times. The chain uses TRBV12-3 or TRBV12-4 and TRBJ2-5, with no clear D. CDR3 length: 13 residues. The V gene lost 6 bases and the J gene lost 1 base, with 9 bases spanning the gap. The CDR3 DNA reads TGTGCCAGCAGACCATGGGGCCAAGAGACCCAGTACTTC. This sequence encodes CASRPWGQETQYF.

The chain is built from TRBV30 and TRBJ2-1; 9 nucleotides match TRBD1. The germline gives CDR1 GTSNPN, CDR2 SVGIG (reference sequence). V shed 5 bases and J 4 bases; nucleotides not matched to a gene: 12. This CDR3 has 16 residues. In DNA, the CDR3 is TGTGCCTGGCTGGAATTTCGACAGGGGGGATACAATGAGCAGTTCTTC. Its translation: CAWLEFRQGGYNEQFF.

The V gene is TRBV27, the J gene TRBJ2-1; D is unresolved. The germline V gene has CDR1 MNHEY and CDR2 SMNVEV (reference sequence). The CDR3 has 16 amino acids. V lost 5 bases and J lost 5, with 19 bases in between. The CDR3 region has the DNA TGTGCCAGCAGTCCCCCGGAGATTATTTTGAACAATGAGCAGTTCTTC. Translated: CASSPPEIILNNEQFF.

The V gene is TRBV7-8, the J gene TRBJ1-1; a weak D match, TRBD1 (6 bases). The CDR3 contains 19 residues. Germline assignment: CDR1 SGHVS and CDR2 FQNEAQ. Deletions cut 0 bases from V and 0 bases from J, with 20 bases between. This chain's CDR3 is CASSLATGPPRSMNTEAFF. DNA of the CDR3: TGTGCCAGCAGCTTAGCCACAGGGCCGCCCCGCTCTATGAACACTGAAGCTTTCTTT.

V and J are TRBV5-1 and TRBJ1-1; D unresolved. The germline V gene has CDR1 SGHRS and CDR2 YFSETQ. The CDR3 runs 14 residues. V dropped 6 bases and J dropped 6 bases, with 18 bases sitting between them. The CDR3 DNA follows: TGCGCCAGCACCAAAAAAGTGGGCGGCCCTGAAGCTTTCTTT. Translation gives CASTKKVGGPEAFF. Using reference TRBV5-1 and TRBJ1-1 for the parts outside the CDR3, the full variable domain is KAGVTQTPRYLIKTRGQQVTLSCSPISGHRSVSWYQQTPGQGLQFLFEYFSETQRNKGNFPGRFSGRQFSNSRSEMNVSTLELGDSALYLCASTKKVGGPEAFFGQGTRLTVV.

This rearrangement joins TRBV12-3 or TRBV12-4 to TRBJ2-2; TRBD2 matches 7 bases. After removal of 7 bases from V and 3 bases from J, the junction contained 11 bases not matched to a gene. The CDR3 sequence is 16 residues long. CDR3 sequence reads: CASTSYAGRDTGELFF. CDR3 coding DNA: TGTGCCAGCACCTCGTATGCGGGGAGGGACACCGGGGAGCTGTTTTTT.

This clonotype was detected only a few times. Written as DNA, the CDR3 is TGCAGCGTTGAAGAGGACACCCCCAAGCAGTTCTTC. Its translation: CSVEEDTPKQFF. The chain links TRBV29-1 to TRBJ2-1; tentatively, D is TRBD1 (5 bases). The CDR3 has 12 amino acids. V gave up 0 bases and J gave up 11 bases, with 11 bases separating them. In germline, CDR1 is SQVTM, CDR2 ANQGSEA.

The chain couples TRBV12-3 or TRBV12-4 to TRBJ1-5; D is possibly TRBD1 (5 bases). The ends were cut back, 3 bases at V and 3 bases at J, with 12 bases in the middle. The CDR3 consists of 15 residues. The CDR3 region is CASSFWGSDNQPQHF. In DNA, the CDR3 is TGTGCCAGCAGTTTTTGGGGCTCGGACAATCAGCCCCAGCATTTT.

There are many counts of this clonotype. The V gene is TRBV12-3 or TRBV12-4, the J gene TRBJ2-1; D is unclear. Trimming shortened V by 2 bases and J by 0 bases, and 8 bases separated the two germline ends. The CDR3 runs to 15 residues. The chain's CDR3 is CASSLQLSSYNEQFF. As DNA, the CDR3 is TGTGCCAGCAGTTTACAGCTTAGCTCCTACAATGAGCAGTTCTTC.

This clonotype was detected only a few times. The V gene is TRBV20-1, the J gene TRBJ2-7; perhaps TRBD2 as D (7 bases). V lost 3 bases and J 1 base, leaving 13 bases between the germline ends. The CDR3 is 14 amino acids. From germline, CDR1 is DFQATT and CDR2 SNEGSKA (reference sequence). The CDR3 here is CSASYREGSYEQYF. CDR3 sequence (DNA): TGCAGTGCTAGCTACAGGGAGGGGTCCTACGAGCAGTACTTC.

This clonotype was recorded a few times. The chain has TRBV5-1 and TRBJ2-3; 10 bases are a match to TRBD1. Germline CDR1 SGHRS, CDR2 YFSETQ. The CDR3 is 16 amino acids. With V trimmed by 4 bases and J by 2 bases, 7 bases remained unmatched. CDR3 region: CASSPGQGRATDTQYF. CDR3 nucleotides: TGCGCCAGCAGCCCGGGACAGGGGAGAGCCACAGATACGCAGTATTTT.

The chain is built from TRBV28 and TRBJ2-7, with D unclear. The CDR3 runs 13 residues. Germline loops: CDR1 MDHEN, CDR2 SYDVKM. V was trimmed by 7 bases and J by 4 bases, leaving 14 bases between them. The CDR3 loop is CASTLNTYYEQYF. The CDR3 DNA follows: TGTGCCAGCACCCTCAATACATATTACGAGCAGTACTTC.

This chain links TRBV6-1 with TRBJ2-2; 10 bases match TRBD1. The V gene end was trimmed by 5 bases and the J gene end by 4 bases; junction bases not matched to a gene: 7. Germline V gene lookup returns CDR1 MNHNS and CDR2 SASEGT. This CDR3 is built from 16 residues. The CDR3 DNA follows: TGTGCCAGCAGTACCGGGACAGGGGCCCCCACCGGGGAGCTGTTTTTT. The encoded protein is CASSTGTGAPTGELFF.

V usage is TRBV5-1 and J usage is TRBJ1-2; 9 bases match TRBD1. CDR1 is SGHRS, CDR2 YFSETQ, per germline. The trim removed 4 bases at V and 8 bases at J, leaving 6 bases unmatched. CDR3 length equals 13 residues. The CDR3 is CASSPGTGKGYTF. Written as DNA, the CDR3 is TGCGCCAGCAGCCCTGGGACAGGGAAAGGCTACACCTTC.

This chain links TRBV20-1 with TRBJ2-7; 14 nucleotides match TRBD2. The CDR3 runs to 17 residues. The germline gives CDR1 DFQATT, CDR2 SNEGSKA (reference sequence). V was clipped by 7 bases and J by 0 bases; unmatched bases: 11. CDR3 in amino acids: CSVRRLAGGPLSYEQYF. CDR3 coding DNA: TGCAGTGTCAGACGACTAGCGGGAGGGCCCCTCTCCTACGAGCAGTACTTC.